This T cell receptor (beta chain) was profiled in a study of T cell repertoires in cytomegalovirus infection (dated by TCRdb to between 2018 and 2021). About the full investigation: Donor HLA type was relevant to the analysis, as public TCR beta signatures indicated carriage of CMV infection together with the matching HLA type.

With respect to this clonotype: The target of this receptor is not known. No qualities accompany the bases; no much larger clone lies one base away.

The instrument was an Illumina HiSeq 1500. TCRdb cleaned the public reads at Q25 with fastp, built clones with MiXCR and kept in-frame beta chains. Merged by CDR3 protein, the rows form single entries marked with the most common genes and DNA. In this sample the table shows some 68,000 distinct CDR3 sequences, about 22% of which occur a single time. The ten largest account for around 77% of the sample. The research as a whole found: In the ex vivo response, HLA-C-restricted CMV-specific TCR beta clonotypes were dominant, and in two of eight donors the single most frequent clonotype came from this HLA-C-restricted group. Carriers of CMV infection plus the relevant HLA type were discriminated by the cumulative frequency of public TCR beta family members in the study cohort and in an independent roughly 380-donor cohort.

The CDR3 covers 13 residues, taking in both the cysteine and the phenylalanine. Only the CDR3 DNA stays, 39 bases, in frame from base 1. CDR1 is given as SGHDT and CDR2 as YYEEEE, both from the germline V gene. V and J lose 5 bases and 7 bases, and a span of 15 bases separates them. The sequence is built from TRBV5-6 and TRBJ2-5; the D gene is perhaps TRBD1, on 8 matching bases. Sequenced material: PBMCs, sequenced either directly or after in vitro stimulation (not recorded which). The receptor comes from a human donor in good health (CMV status not recorded). Some clones in this sample may be carry-over from other donors' samples. The sequenced DNA: TGTGCCAGCAGATGGACAGGGAGGGGGACCCAGTACTTC. It is translated as CASRWTGRGTQYF.